There are a few counts of the clone carrying this TCR beta chain. What it recognizes is unknown. Libraries were prepared by immunoSEQ multiplex PCR; TCRdb keeps only in-frame clonotypes and omits some of them. The sample yields 7,500 to 8,000 clones, less than 75% seen once. The treatment denotes: treatment-naive control, cytoreductive nephrectomy. This sample was taken from a study of radiation and T cells in renal cell carcinoma. Points from the study as a whole: Dominant CDR3 motifs occupied more repertoire in irradiated than control tumors.

V gave up 0 bases and J gave up 8 bases, with 13 bases separating them. Per germline, CDR1 SGHAT and CDR2 FQNNGV. CDR3 length: 14 residues. Sequenced material: tumor tissue, taken from a patient whose treatment was nephrectomy without radiotherapy. This sequence was found in a woman between 65 and 79 years old with renal cell carcinoma. The genes are TRBV11-2 and TRBJ1-2; possible D gene TRBD1, 5 bases. In DNA form, the CDR3 reads TGTGCCAGCAGCTTAGAGATGGGGGGTCGGGGCTACACCTTC. Residues: CASSLEMGGRGYTF.